The 8 T cell receptor beta chains presented below share a single source sample, sequenced in a study of blood T cells in healthy people across ages. Then a second PCR, running about 6 to 11 cycles, was carried out with a sample-barcoded 5' primer and a J-beta primer mix. MiXCR was run by TCRdb on the 5' RACE reads, yielding one entry per CDR3 protein. The sample contains hundreds of thousands of distinct CDR3 sequences, approximately 50% of which appear only once. Sequenced input: blood. The receptors originated from a woman aged 55-69 years in good health.

This clonotype was detected only a few times. The chain uses TRBV3-1 and TRBJ2-3, with a tentative D call TRBD2 (5 bases). The CDR3 is made up of 15 amino acids. V was shortened by 1 base and J by 1 base, with 9 bases between the two germline ends. CDR1 and CDR2 from the germline V gene are LGHDT and YNNKEL (reference sequence). The CDR3 here is CASSQGGSGTDTQYF. CDR3 coding DNA: TGTGCCAGCAGCCAAGGAGGGAGCGGCACAGATACGCAGTATTTT.

The V gene is TRBV5-1, the J gene TRBJ1-1, with a tentative D call TRBD1 (6 bases). The CDR3 is made up of 13 amino acids. Per germline, CDR1 SGHRS and CDR2 YFSETQ. V lost 2 bases and J 8 bases, leaving 13 bases between the germline ends. CDR3 sequence reads: CASSFEGVTEAFF. The CDR3 DNA reads as TGCGCCAGCAGCTTCGAGGGGGTCACGGAAGCTTTCTTT.

The chain carries TRBV7-9 and TRBJ2-3, with D tentatively TRBD2 (6 bases). This CDR3 is 16 amino acids long. The V gene lost 5 bases and the J gene lost 4 bases, with 19 bases spanning the gap. Germline V CDR1 and CDR2: SEHNR, FQNEAQ (reference sequence). CDR3 sequence: CASSIQYASDSDTQYF. CDR3 DNA: TGTGCCAGCAGCATACAGTACGCTAGCGATTCAGATACGCAGTATTTT. The full variable domain, with the rest looked up from reference TRBV7-9 and TRBJ2-3, is DTGVSQNPRHKITKRGQNVTFRCDPISEHNRLYWYRQTLGQGPEFLTYFQNEAQLEKSRLLSDRFSAERPKGSFSTLEIQRTEQGDSAMYLCASSIQYASDSDTQYFGPGTRLTVL.

This clonotype was counted between two and nine times. The CDR3 DNA reads as TGTGCCATCAGTGAGTCGACGGCAGGGACGGAGACCCAGTACTTC. This sequence encodes CAISESTAGTETQYF. The V gene is TRBV10-3, the J gene TRBJ2-5, with D possibly being TRBD1 or TRBD2 (5 bases each). The V end was cut by 0 bases, the J end by 5 bases, with 13 bases between. The germline CDR1 and CDR2 sequences are ENHRY and SYGVKD. The CDR3 is 15 residues long.

The chain links TRBV5-1 to TRBJ1-1; 7 nucleotides match TRBD1. CDR1 and CDR2 (germline): SGHRS, YFSETQ. The CDR3 covers 14 residues. Losses at the gene ends were 6 bases for V and 0 bases for J; bases not matched to a gene: 5. CDR3 coding DNA: TGCGCCAGCAAGGGACAGCGAATGAACACTGAAGCTTTCTTT. It is translated as CASKGQRMNTEAFF. The full variable domain, its missing parts supplied by reference TRBV5-1 and TRBJ1-1, is KAGVTQTPRYLIKTRGQQVTLSCSPISGHRSVSWYQQTPGQGLQFLFEYFSETQRNKGNFPGRFSGRQFSNSRSEMNVSTLELGDSALYLCASKGQRMNTEAFFGQGTRLTVV.

This clonotype has only a few counts. The genes are TRBV7-2 and TRBJ2-7; no clear D. The CDR3 covers 13 residues. Germline CDR1 and CDR2: SGHTA and FQGNSA. The germline V and J ends were trimmed by 7 bases and 0 bases, with 10 bases remaining between them. CDR3 protein: CASTSSVSYEQYF. Here the CDR3 DNA reads TGTGCCAGCACCTCATCGGTCTCCTACGAGCAGTACTTC.

This clonotype was detected once. The chain joins TRBV6-2 or TRBV6-3 to TRBJ2-5; 9 bases fit TRBD1. The CDR3 is 18 amino acids. Germline lookup yields CDR1 MNHEY and CDR2 SVGEGT. The V gene end was trimmed by 3 bases and the J gene end by 3 bases; junction bases not matched to a gene: 14. The CDR3 loop reads CASSYDPHLQGAEETQYF. DNA for the CDR3: TGTGCCAGCAGTTATGATCCCCATCTACAGGGGGCCGAAGAGACCCAGTACTTC.

V gene TRBV6-1 combines with J gene TRBJ2-1; a weak D match, TRBD2 (5 bases). The DNA end is a closer match to TRBJ2-7, so the J assignment may be wrong. This CDR3 region has 15 residues. Germline V gene data show CDR1 as MNHNS and CDR2 as SASEGT. The CDR3, as DNA: TGTGCCAGCAGTCCTAGGCGGGCTTCCTACAATGAGCAGTACTTC. Protein: CASSPRRASYNEQYF.